Presented here are 15 T cell receptor beta chains from one specimen sequenced in a study of a mutant IDH1 vaccine in newly diagnosed glioma. The sample's time point: week 23, last vaccination. Alongside topical imiquimod, each dose of vaccine comprised 300 ug of mutant IDH1 20-mer peptide. What these receptors recognize is not known. TCRdb keeps only in-frame clones here, not all; method: immunoSEQ multiplex PCR. The repertoire holds about 86,000 clones, with 85% as singletons. Source: PBMCs, taken from a glioma patient whose treatment included an IDH1 peptide vaccine. All receptors come from a man aged 25-40 years with glioma. Some clones in this sample may be carry-over from other donors' samples.

This rearrangement joins TRBV2 to TRBJ1-2, with D hard to call. The CDR3 is made up of 14 amino acids. V lost 6 bases and J lost 0, with 11 bases in between. From germline, CDR1 is SNHLY and CDR2 FYNNEI. The CDR3 region is CASSPVSSNYGYTF. Written as DNA, the CDR3 is TGTGCCAGCAGCCCGGTCAGCTCTAACTATGGCTACACCTTC.

This clone came up once. At one end, the junction sequence differs from germline, possibly due to a read error. V is TRBV9 and J is TRBJ1-4; no definite D call. The CDR3 is 12 residues long. Germline V gene sequence: CDR1 SGDLS, CDR2 YYNGEE. The CDR3 bases are TGTGCCAGCAGCGCCACGATTGGAAAAACTGTTTTT. This encodes CASSATIGKTVF.

The gene calls are TRBV11-2 and TRBJ2-7, with a possible D match to TRBD2 (6 bases). Germline V gene sequence: CDR1 SGHAT, CDR2 FQNNGV. V shed 5 bases and J shed 4 bases, with 12 bases lying between them. This CDR3 contains 13 residues. The CDR3, as DNA: TGTGCCAGCAGCCCGGACTACGGTTACGAGCAGTACTTC. Translated: CASSPDYGYEQYF. Based on the CDR3 plus reference TRBV11-2 and TRBJ2-7, the full variable domain is EAGVAQSPRYKIIEKRQSVAFWCNPISGHATLYWYQQILGQGPKLLIQFQNNGVVDDSQLPKDRFSAERLKGVDSTLKIQPAKLEDSAVYLCASSPDYGYEQYFGPGTRLTVT.

CDR3 amino acids: CSVEGGVPDTQYF. DNA of the CDR3: TGCAGCGTTGAAGGGGGGGTACCAGATACGCAGTATTTT. The rearrangement uses TRBV29-1 and TRBJ2-3, with a weak D call TRBD2 (6 bases). The CDR3 covers 13 residues. With 1 base removed from V and 4 bases from J, the gap between germline ends came to 9 bases. CDR1 and CDR2 from the germline V gene are SQVTM and ANQGSEA.

The chain combines TRBV5-1 with TRBJ2-1, with TRBD2 identical over 12 bases. CDR3 length equals 15 residues. CDR1 SGHRS and CDR2 YFSETQ come from the germline V gene. Trimming took 4 bases from V and 5 from J; bases not matched to a gene: 4. The CDR3 region has the DNA TGCGCCAGCAGCGAAGGACTAGCGGGGCACAATGAGCAGTTCTTC. Its translation is CASSEGLAGHNEQFF.

The rearrangement joins TRBV5-1 to TRBJ2-7; D not resolved. Trimming cost V 4 bases and J 2 bases, with 13 bases left between them. Germline V gives CDR1 SGHRS, CDR2 YFSETQ. The CDR3 has 14 amino acids. Here the CDR3 reads CASSPVDGTYEQYF. The CDR3 nucleotides read TGCGCCAGCAGCCCCGTGGACGGAACCTACGAGCAGTACTTC.

The table lists this clone with a few counts. The gene calls are TRBV2 and TRBJ1-2, with D unresolved. V was shortened by 6 bases and J by 4 bases, with 12 bases between the two germline ends. Germline V CDR1 and CDR2: SNHLY, FYNNEI. The CDR3 consists of 13 residues. The CDR3 reads CASRDAPLYGYTF. Here the CDR3 DNA reads TGTGCCAGCAGGGACGCTCCTCTCTATGGCTACACCTTC.

The chain employs TRBV27 and TRBJ1-2, with D unresolved. The CDR3 loop spans 13 amino acids. V gave up 4 bases and J gave up 0 bases, with 6 bases separating them. Germline CDR1 MNHEY, CDR2 SMNVEV (reference sequence). As DNA, the CDR3 is TGTGCCAGCAGTTCCACGGCTAACTATGGCTACACCTTC. This sequence encodes CASSSTANYGYTF.

The chain has TRBV19 and TRBJ1-6; D remains ambiguous. The CDR3 has 15 amino acids. Germline CDR1 reads LNHDA; CDR2 reads SQIVND (reference sequence). The V and J ends lost 1 base and 1 base respectively, with 5 bases between them. CDR3 DNA sequence: TGTGCCAGTAGTATAGGCGGATCCTATAATTCACCCCTCCACTTT. It encodes CASSIGGSYNSPLHF.

The chain joins TRBV14 to TRBJ2-2; D could derive from TRBD1 or TRBD2 (6 bases each). The CDR3 sequence is 17 residues long. V lost 4 bases, J lost 3 bases, and 18 bases lay in between. Germline V gene sequence: CDR1 SGHDN, CDR2 FVKESK. The CDR3: CASSLQFRGPYTGELFF. The DNA of the CDR3 is TGTGCCAGCAGCCTGCAGTTCCGGGGGCCTTACACCGGGGAGCTGTTTTTT.

This chain connects TRBV6-1 to TRBJ1-5; no firm D call. The CDR3 is made up of 14 amino acids. The germline V gene has CDR1 MNHNS and CDR2 SASEGT. V lost 1 base to trimming and J lost 5 bases, with 9 bases between them. The CDR3 DNA reads as TGTGCCAGCAGTGAAGTGTCCCTCGATCAGCCCCAGCATTTT. Amino acid sequence: CASSEVSLDQPQHF.

The table lists this clone with a few counts. The chain carries TRBV5-5 and TRBJ1-1; D gene uncertain. Between the trimmed V and J ends, which lost 0 bases and 6 bases, there was a span of 12 bases. CDR1 is SGHKS, CDR2 YYEKEE, per germline (reference sequence). This CDR3 contains 14 residues. The CDR3 DNA reads TGTGCCAGCAGCTTGGGGGGTTATGGATCTGAAGCTTTCTTT. Residues: CASSLGGYGSEAFF. The whole variable domain, remainder taken from reference TRBV5-5 and TRBJ1-1, is DAGVTQSPTHLIKTRGQQVTLRCSPISGHKSVSWYQQVLGQGPQFIFQYYEKEERGRGNFPDRFSARQFPNYSSELNVNALLLGDSALYLCASSLGGYGSEAFFGQGTRLTVV.

The chain joins TRBV6-1 to TRBJ2-7, with no clear D. V was pared by 6 bases and J by 2 bases, with 14 bases between. CDR3 length equals 14 residues. The V gene's germline CDR1 is MNHNS and CDR2 SASEGT. CDR3 nucleotide sequence: TGTGCCAGCAGATCCTTCTTTTCACCCTACGAGCAGTACTTC. Translated, it gives CASRSFFSPYEQYF.

The chain is built from TRBV25-1 and TRBJ1-1; 8 nucleotides match TRBD1. The CDR3 is 16 amino acids. Germline assignment: CDR1 MGHDK and CDR2 SYGVNS. J lost 1 base, V lost 8 bases, and 12 bases had no gene match. The CDR3 coding sequence is TGTGCCAGCCGCCCCGGGACAGGAGTTTCGAACACTGAAGCTTTCTTT. Translated, it gives CASRPGTGVSNTEAFF.

The chain joins TRBV7-7 to TRBJ2-5; D assignment may be TRBD1 or TRBD2 (5 bases each). This CDR3 comprises 14 residues. Germline CDR1 and CDR2: SSHAT and FNYEAQ (reference sequence). V lost 5 bases and J 2 bases, leaving 12 bases between the germline ends. The CDR3 protein is CASSPIGGQETQYF. CDR3 bases: TGTGCCAGCAGCCCGATTGGGGGTCAAGAGACCCAGTACTTC.